These T cell receptor beta chains were read from a single sample in a study of vaccination effects on CD4 cells after COVID-19. These receptors' antigens are unknown. Here immunoSEQ multiplex PCR was the method, and the copy in TCRdb shows in-frame clones only, minus some. The repertoire consists of 65,000 to 95,000 clones, with roughly 73% occurring once and the leading ten covering 0.85% to 1.2%. The input for sequencing was CD4+ T cells from PBMCs cultured with HCoV-OC43 spike peptides, taken after COVID-19 vaccination. These TCRs come from a human donor who received a COVID-19 vaccine. CDR3s include the opening cysteine and the closing phenylalanine or tryptophan. The D gene is left open where the match is weak. Clone size is given for some rows only: seen once, a few or many times, or a class if the clone is expanded.

D gene,J gene,V gene,CDR3 length,clone size,CDR3 DNA,CDR3 protein
NA,TRBJ1-2,TRBV5-5,15,NA,TGTGCCAGCAGCTTGGGTACAGGAGAAAACTATGGCTACACCTTC,CASSLGTGENYGYTF
TRBD2,TRBJ2-5,TRBV20-1,15,NA,TGCAGTGCTAGTGACGGCGGGGGGGCTAGAGAGACCCAGTACTTC,CSASDGGGARETQYF
TRBD1,TRBJ2-5,TRBV11-1,16,NA,TGTGCCAGCAGCTTAGAGGCCGGACAGGGCGGGGAGACCCAGTACTTC,CASSLEAGQGGETQYF
TRBD1,TRBJ1-2,TRBV5-1,13,NA,TGTGCCAGCAGCTGGACAGGGGATGGGGGCTACACCTTC,CASSWTGDGGYTF
NA,TRBJ1-5,TRBV19,17,NA,TGTGCCAGTAGTACCCAGCGCGGAGACTATAGCAATCAGCCCCAGCATTTT,CASSTQRGDYSNQPQHF
NA,TRBJ1-2,TRBV30,15,NA,TGTGCCTGGAGTCTTACAGGGAGGTCCCGAAGTGGCTACACCTTC,CAWSLTGRSRSGYTF
TRBD1,TRBJ1-4,TRBV7-9,15,NA,TGTGCCAGCACCAACCCTGGGACAGGGGGTAAAAAACTGTTTTTT,CASTNPGTGGKKLFF
NA,TRBJ2-1,TRBV7-3,13,NA,TGTGCCAGCAGCTTAAGGGAGGAGGATGAGCAGTTCTTC,CASSLREEDEQFF
NA,TRBJ1-5,TRBV5-1,13,few,TGCGCCAGCAGCTTGTTCCCCAATCAGCCCCAGCATTTT,CASSLFPNQPQHF
NA,TRBJ1-2,TRBV6-6,16,NA,TGTGCCAGCAGTGGGGACGGGGCGTGGCGGAACTATGGCTACACCTTC,CASSGDGAWRNYGYTF
NA,TRBJ1-4,TRBV7-2,16,NA,TGTGCCAGCAGTTTATTTCCCAGGGGCCTTAATGAAAAACTGTTTTTT,CASSLFPRGLNEKLFF
TRBD1,TRBJ1-2,TRBV2,14,NA,TGTGCCAGCAGTCCGGGACAGGTTAACTATGGCTACACCTTC,CASSPGQVNYGYTF
NA,TRBJ1-2,TRBV7-2,15,NA,TGTGCCAGCAGCCTCCACAGGGAGACTAACTATGGCTACACCTTC,CASSLHRETNYGYTF
TRBD2,TRBJ2-5,TRBV4-2,17,NA,TGTGCCAGCAGCCAAGTCTCTCTAGCGGCGACAAAAGAGACCCAGTACTTC,CASSQVSLAATKETQYF
NA,TRBJ2-6,TRBV27,15,NA,TGTGCCAGCAGTACGACAGGCTCTGGGGCCAACGTCCTGACTTTC,CASSTTGSGANVLTF
TRBD1,TRBJ1-6,TRBV10-3,14,NA,TGTGCCATCAGACCGGGACAGTATAATTCACCCCTCCACTTT,CAIRPGQYNSPLHF
NA,TRBJ2-3,TRBV5-1,16,few,TGCGCCAGCAGCTGGGGGGCGGCGGGGAGCACAGATACGCAGTATTTT,CASSWGAAGSTDTQYF
TRBD1,TRBJ1-2,TRBV6-6,12,NA,TGTGCCACCACTCGGGACAGATATGGCTACACCTTC,CATTRDRYGYTF
NA,TRBJ2-1,TRBV6-5,12,NA,TGTGCCAGCAGTAACGCAGGCGGCGAGCAGTTCTTC,CASSNAGGEQFF
NA,TRBJ1-2,TRBV19,17,NA,TGTGCCAGTAGTATCGGGTTGTGGACGCGTTCTAACTATGGCTACACCTTC,CASSIGLWTRSNYGYTF
TRBD1,TRBJ1-4,TRBV4-1,15,NA,TGCGCCAGCAGCCGACCGGGACAGAGAAATGAAAAACTGTTTTTT,CASSRPGQRNEKLFF
NA,TRBJ2-2,TRBV24-1,13,NA,TGTGCCATCACTGACAGAAGAACCGGGGAGCTGTTTTTT,CAITDRRTGELFF
NA,TRBJ2-1,TRBV5-8,13,NA,TGTGCCAGCAGCCCGGGACCTTACAATGAGCAGTTCTTC,CASSPGPYNEQFF
NA,TRBJ2-5,TRBV20-1,10,NA,TGCAGTGCTATCGATGTGACCCAGTACTTC,CSAIDVTQYF
NA,TRBJ2-5,TRBV12-5,15,NA,TGTGCTAGTGGTTTGCACCAGACACATCAAGAGACCCAGTACTTC,CASGLHQTHQETQYF
NA,TRBJ1-6,TRBV4-1,15,NA,TGCGCCAGCAGCCAATCCCCTGATCCAAATTCACCCCTCCACTTT,CASSQSPDPNSPLHF
NA,TRBJ1-5,TRBV10-3,15,few,TGTGCCATCATCCTCAGGACAGTCCTTGATCAGCCCCAGCATTTT,CAIILRTVLDQPQHF
TRBD2,TRBJ2-3,TRBV6-2/TRBV6-3,19,NA,TGTGCCAGCAGCTCCTTAAGGACTAGCGGGTGGGGTGGCACAGATACGCAGTATTTT,CASSSLRTSGWGGTDTQYF
NA,TRBJ2-2,TRBV4-3,14,NA,TGCGCCAGCAGTCCTCAGTGGGTAGGCGGGGAGCTGTTTTTT,CASSPQWVGGELFF
NA,TRBJ1-5,TRBV28,17,NA,TGTGCCAGCAGAAAAGGGGGGTTTATATTTAGCAATCAGCCCCAGCATTTT,CASRKGGFIFSNQPQHF
TRBD1,TRBJ1-2,TRBV2,15,NA,TGTGCCAGCAGTGCGACAGGGGGAGGGAACTATGGCTACACCTTC,CASSATGGGNYGYTF
TRBD2,TRBJ2-5,TRBV2,15,few,TGTGCCAGCAGTGGCTTGGCGGGGGAACAAGAGACCCAGTACTTC,CASSGLAGEQETQYF
NA,TRBJ1-6,TRBV7-9,14,medium-sized,TGTGCCAGCAGCTTAGAGGCCCTGAATTCACCCCTCCACTTT,CASSLEALNSPLHF
NA,TRBJ1-5,TRBV6-5,13,NA,TGTGCCAGCCGTCGACAACAGGGTCGGCCCCAGCATTTT,CASRRQQGRPQHF
TRBD1,TRBJ1-1,TRBV30,17,NA,TGTGCCTGGAGTGACCTACGAGGCCAGGGGGGCGTTACTGAAGCTTTCTTT,CAWSDLRGQGGVTEAFF
NA,TRBJ2-5,TRBV6-1,12,NA,TGTGCCAGCGAAGGTGGGACGGAGACCCAGTACTTC,CASEGGTETQYF
TRBD1,TRBJ2-2,TRBV4-1,15,NA,TGCGCCAGCAGCCCTAGGGACAGGAAAACCGGGGAGCTGTTTTTT,CASSPRDRKTGELFF
NA,TRBJ1-5,TRBV9,14,few,TGTGCCAGCGCAGAGGGAAATAGCAATCAGCCCCAGCATTTT,CASAEGNSNQPQHF
NA,TRBJ1-1,TRBV5-1,15,few,TGCGCCAGCAGCTTGTTAGGGGGAAAGGAGTCGAGAGCTTTCTTT,CASSLLGGKESRAFF
TRBD1,TRBJ2-1,TRBV9,15,NA,TGTGCCAGCAGCGTAGGGACAGGTATTAAGAATGAGCAGTTCTTC,CASSVGTGIKNEQFF
TRBD1,TRBJ1-5,TRBV19,16,NA,TGTGCCAGTAGTATAGACGGCAGGGGGCCCGATCAGCCCCAGCATTTT,CASSIDGRGPDQPQHF
NA,TRBJ2-3,TRBV7-2,13,NA,TGTGCCAGCAGTTCCGAGATCCGGCTTACGCAGTATTTT,CASSSEIRLTQYF
NA,TRBJ1-3,TRBV5-1,16,NA,TGCGCCAGCAGCCCGGGGTTCAGTTCATCTGGAAACACCATATATTTT,CASSPGFSSSGNTIYF
NA,TRBJ2-4,TRBV10-1,13,NA,TGCGCCAGCAGTGAGTCGAGGGGAAACATTCAGTACTTC,CASSESRGNIQYF